This entry concerns a single T cell receptor (beta chain). The antigen this receptor binds is unknown. The sample holds no much larger clone one base away, and base qualities are not on file. This sample includes further DNA sequences coding for the same CDR3. The source of the sample is a study of blood T cell repertoires in COVID-19 (dated by TCRdb to 2019 to 2021). Describing the broader study: Collaborator samples came from the United States, Italy and Spain and covered acute and convalescent phases of COVID-19. Subjects who had been exposed to COVID-19, were actively infected with it, or had recovered from it provided the deeply sampled blood TCRbeta repertoires that made up the dataset. Where HLA class I and class II types were available, the types were taken from metadata supplied by the sample provider, not from assay-based typing. Sample metadata almost always included a de-identified subject ID, COVID-19 status, age in years and sex. The material from the prospective study consisted of cDNA or gDNA derived from T cells, B-cell-depleted T cells, or PBMCs. Samples were obtained from the ongoing ImmuneRACE study (first 160 participants) and from approximately 1,200 subjects provided by 6 global collaborators. A freely available public database, intended as a resource for researchers studying the immune response to SARS-CoV-2, is where the repertoires were released. The study at large found these results: The quantity of clinical and demographic metadata differed by source and by participant and was supplied without curation.

The germline V gene sets CDR1 to SGHTA and CDR2 to FQGTGA. The CDR3 covers 14 residues, taking in both the cysteine and the phenylalanine. The DNA shown is the 42-base CDR3, in frame from base 1. Trimming takes 4 bases from V and 0 bases from J, and the germline ends sit 6 bases apart. Collaborating institutions collected whole blood in K2EDTA tubes following their own protocols. For TCRbeta analysis, collaborator samples were shipped as frozen whole blood, as isolated PBMCs, or as DNA extracted from either sample type. TCRbeta CDR3 regions were amplified from genomic DNA using the immunoSEQ Assay, a bias-controlled multiplex PCR. Under the source paper's analysis protocol: Nucleated cell counts per sample were estimated from amplification of reference gene primers within the assay. To quantify the absolute abundance of each unique TCRbeta CDR3 rearrangement, sequence reads were collapsed and filtered. For each sample, productive Simpson clonality was calculated by taking the square root of Simpson's diversity index across productive rearrangements. The immuneACCESS repertoire file appears here via TCRdb, limited to in-frame rearrangements. These files lack a portion of the clones; in checked studies, under half of the deficit traces to unresolved V genes, and the cause of the others is not known. V and J calls and clone size come straight from that table; D and trimming were deduced from the DNA. Within this sample are under 200,000 clones, with about 89% of them counted one time only. Approximately 3.5% of the sample lies in the top ten.

The specimen sequenced was peripheral blood. The chain is encoded by TRBV7-3 joined to TRBJ2-2; too little of a D gene remains to name it. The source of this sequence is a man between 65 and 85 years old with acute or convalescent COVID-19. CDR3 region: CASSSQANTGELFF. The nucleotides read TGTGCCAGCAGCTCGCAGGCGAACACCGGGGAGCTGTTTTTT.